The present T cell receptor beta chain was sequenced within a study of cytomegalovirus exposure and HLA in healthy donors (TCRdb year 2017). About the investigation overall: In an earlier analysis of some 550 of the donors, 276 Gb of sequence data and about 110 million unique TCR beta sequences from 150 million to 200 million T cells were reported. Roughly five DR-DQ haplotypes were handled as single units for association and clustering because linkage in the cohort was strong. Of the roughly 400 genotyped donors, around 81% fell in the genetic ancestry cluster associated with self-reported Caucasian donors. To decide whether each TCR beta V gene segment behaved as functional or pseudogenic, an earlier analysis of several hundred of the donors relied on high-throughput TCR beta sequencing. Donor age, sex, ethnicity and CMV serostatus were compiled alongside the repertoire data. Among some 410 genotyped donors of the cohort, an average of around 220,000 unique TCR beta nucleotide sequences was sequenced per donor, of which roughly 17% were non-productive. A separate validation cohort of 100 to 150 different subjects was used in addition to the roughly 720-subject first cohort. The study profiled the T cell repertoires of 666 subjects by immunosequencing and related them to cytomegalovirus serostatus. Typing coverage differed by locus: A, B, C, DRB1 and DQB1 were typed in roughly 620-640 donors, DQA1 in approximately 520, DPA1 in nearly 610, and DPB1 in 472. Every repertoire in the discovery cohort had been generated on one and the same sequencing platform. High-throughput TCR immunosequencing, statistical association of individual TCRs with disease status, and machine learning were combined to predict cytomegalovirus infection status. Around 330 gigabases of sequencing data and 70 million to 95 million unique TCR sequences made up an early release that covered roughly 670 HLA-typed donors. A later genetic analysis took genome-wide SNP genotypes for about three fifths of the 666 donors and used that subset as a discovery cohort. In a later analysis, previously published TCR beta repertoires from 550 to 750 donors were re-analyzed and high-resolution HLA genotyping was added so that TCR occurrence patterns could be studied. Rather than drawing on any new phenotypic data, the later analysis identified candidate immune exposures from TCR beta sequences and the way those sequences occurred across donors. HLA typing covered class I and class II loci at four-digit resolution. The study was designed to test whether signatures of past pathogen exposure could be identified by cataloging public T cell receptors.

Here is what the overall study found, with its caveats: Because HLA typing was unavailable for some donors at each locus, only the typed subset was used in association tests. In a later analysis, several top co-occurrence clusters were reported to appear linked to parvovirus B19, influenza, CMV and Epstein-Barr virus. In a later analysis, some 18,000 TCR beta sequences were associated with specific HLA alleles at a false discovery rate of 0.05. A later genetic analysis associated a missense DCLRE1C variant with V-gene and J-gene trimming of TCR beta chains, and an independent cohort replicated the association. Some IMGT-functional V segments, including TRBV6-2 and TRBV6-3, could not be distinguished by the 87-base-pair reads and were therefore excluded. Three of the identified cytomegalovirus-associated TCR beta chains were confirmed in vitro to be specific for cytomegalovirus antigens. A later analysis found that most CMV-associated TCR beta chains appeared HLA-restricted, with HLA associations seemingly driven largely by CMV exposure. An earlier analysis of approximately 540 of the donors showed that most TCR beta V segments appeared in productive rearrangements either about 87% or about 30% of the time, which broadly matched IMGT annotations. The classifier was reported to diagnose cytomegalovirus status with high specificity and sensitivity in both the original cohort and the validation cohort. Most TCR sequences were observed very rarely across donors, whereas some public TCRs were present in many individuals. This cohort had only TCR beta chains sequenced, and the lack of alpha or paired-chain data limited which features could be detected. Because counts were too low, seventeen rarely observed V segments, including chromosome 9 orphons, were excluded from the earlier analysis of 587 of the donors. It was suggested by the authors that the approach could potentially be generalized to other disease states and immunological phenotypes. The study gave a list of under 200 TCR beta chains associated with cytomegalovirus. A further reported finding was that TCR beta sequences accurately predicted the HLA-A and HLA-B alleles for most subjects in the first cohort. A cluster of highly shared sequence variants was judged likely to be a technical artifact of the sequencing pipeline. CMV serostatus was the only immune exposure information available for the cohort. Presence/absence analyses assumed roughly uniform sequencing depth across donors, an assumption that may not hold. A later analysis found that HLA-associated TCR beta chains were more clonally expanded and had lower generation probabilities than equally common non-associated chains. A later analysis found that TCR association rates varied across HLA loci, with DRB1 alleles showing the most associated TCRs and HLA-C alleles the fewest. Correlated functional status among segregating V segments might reflect linkage disequilibrium, but an unknown experimental factor could not be ruled out. According to a later genetic analysis, donors in an Asian-associated ancestry cluster had fewer N-insertions in productive TCRs than the approximately 670-donor mean. When HLA alleles, especially DR and DQ, strongly co-occurred, TCR associations were difficult to assign to individual alleles.

From the germline V gene, CDR1 is MNHEY and CDR2 is SVGAGI. V and J lose 6 bases and 0 bases, and a span of 15 bases separates them. Reading from cysteine to phenylalanine, the CDR3 counts 15 amino acids. Only the CDR3 DNA is retained, 45 bases long and in frame from the first base. The cohort consisted of 600 or so healthy bone marrow donors. At the time of sampling, every cohort member was nominally healthy, though immune exposures that went unrecorded were likely present. The donor tested CMV seronegative and was one of the 352 seronegative cohort members. A peripheral blood sample was provided by each donor, and peripheral blood mononuclear cells were used for TCR beta sequencing. Genomic DNA was extracted from the blood cell samples with the Qiagen DNeasy Blood Extraction Kit. Libraries were prepared through the immunoSEQ multiplex PCR assay. A mixture of 60 forward primers for TCR Vbeta segments and 13 reverse primers for TCR Jbeta segments was used in the multiplex PCR. Amplification of the CDR3 region of rearranged TCR beta genes was performed with a multiplex PCR assay on genomic DNA. On the Illumina HiSeq System, the amplified TCR beta libraries were sequenced as 87-base-pair reads. As for the original processing: Across the 600 to 700 repertoires, a later analysis counted 60 million to 90 million unique TCR beta chains, around 11 million of which were shared by at least two donors. A nearest-neighbor algorithm error-corrected the raw reads and collapsed the reads into unique sequences, merging closely related sequences to remove PCR and sequencing errors. V, D and J gene segments were assigned by aligning CDR3 sequences to IMGT reference sequences. Each retained sequence needed at least a six-nucleotide match to both a V gene segment and a J gene segment. A rearrangement counted as productive if the CDR3 had no stop codons and remained in frame with V and J, and every other rearrangement counted as non-productive. Following IMGT convention, CDR3 was defined as the stretch from the second conserved V-encoded cysteine to the conserved J-encoded phenylalanine. The earlier analysis of 587 of the donors excluded any sequence lacking an unambiguous match to a single V gene segment. An earlier analysis of under 750 of the donors called V segments functional above 56.7% productive rearrangements and segregating when the between-donor standard deviation exceeded 5%. A statistical classification framework was built for diagnosing cytomegalovirus status from the catalog of TCR beta chain sequences. In a later analysis, V and J genes were assigned by comparing TCR nucleotide sequences against IMGT/GENE-DB human TR gene sequences. Using the TCRdist pipeline, a later analysis assigned CDR3 sequences along with most-parsimonious VDJ recombination scenarios. In a later analysis, every TCR beta chain was defined by the combination of its CDR3 amino acid sequence and its V-gene family, and reads without a unique V-gene family were dropped. In a later analysis, 500 to 700 highly shared, low-generation-probability nucleotide sequences were removed to address suspected cross-contamination and a sequencing artifact. In a later analysis, a clonal expansion index for each public chain was calculated from normalized within-repertoire ranks of inferred template counts. Generation probabilities in a later analysis came from a VDJ recombination model fitted to out-of-frame rearrangements, and those results were checked against IGoR. A later analysis scored TCR-TCR, TCR-HLA and TCR-CMV co-occurrence with hypergeometric tests, applying a repertoire-size bias correction to TCR pairs. False discovery rates were estimated in a later analysis by permuting HLA or CMV assignments 20 times. In a later analysis, co-occurring TCRs were grouped using DBSCAN, and TCRdist sequence similarity was added for clustering within HLA-allele-positive subsets. For co-occurrence clustering, repertoires with fewer than 30,000 or more than 120,000 public chains were excluded, along with 5 or 6 repertoires with anomalous nucleotide sharing. The immuneACCESS repertoire file appears here via TCRdb, limited to in-frame rearrangements. These files lack a portion of the clones; in checked studies, under half of the deficit traces to unresolved V genes, and the cause of the others is not known. V and J calls and clone size follow that table, whereas D and trimming were derived from the DNA. Recorded for this sample are around 64,000 clones; 55% to 70% of them occurred a single time. The leading ten clones occupy 3% to 3.5% of the sample.

Details on this clone: Its antigen is currently not known. One base away there is no much larger clone; base qualities are not given.

This TCR derives from a woman between 50 and 59 years old in good health and CMV-seronegative. The sequencing input was PBMCs. The chain links TRBV6-5 with TRBJ2-7, and perhaps TRBD1 as D gene, on 6 matching bases. The CDR3 protein sequence reads: CASSPPGTISYEQYF. The sequence in DNA is TGTGCCAGCAGCCCCCCCGGGACAATCTCCTACGAGCAGTACTTC.